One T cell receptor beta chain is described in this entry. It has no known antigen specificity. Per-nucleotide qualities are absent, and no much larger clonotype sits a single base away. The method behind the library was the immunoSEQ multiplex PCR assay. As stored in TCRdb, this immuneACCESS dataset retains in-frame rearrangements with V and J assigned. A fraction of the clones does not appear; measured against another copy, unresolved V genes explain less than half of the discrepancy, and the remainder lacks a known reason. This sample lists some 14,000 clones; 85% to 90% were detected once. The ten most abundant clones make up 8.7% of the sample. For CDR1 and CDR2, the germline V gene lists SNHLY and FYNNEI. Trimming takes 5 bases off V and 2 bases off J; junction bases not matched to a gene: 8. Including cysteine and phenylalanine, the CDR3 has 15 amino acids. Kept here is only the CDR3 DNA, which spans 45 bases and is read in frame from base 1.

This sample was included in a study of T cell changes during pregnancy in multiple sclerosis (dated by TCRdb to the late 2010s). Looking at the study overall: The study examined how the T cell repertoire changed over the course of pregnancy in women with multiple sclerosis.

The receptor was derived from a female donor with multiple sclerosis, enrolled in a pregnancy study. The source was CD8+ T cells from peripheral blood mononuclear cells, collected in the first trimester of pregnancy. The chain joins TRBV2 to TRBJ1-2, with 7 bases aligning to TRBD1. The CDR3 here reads CASSSAKGQNYGYTF. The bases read TGTGCCAGCAGTTCCGCAAAGGGACAGAACTATGGCTACACCTTC.